A selection of T cell receptor beta chains follows, all from one sample in a study of cytomegalovirus exposure and HLA in healthy donors. Assay used: immunoSEQ multiplex PCR; TCRdb lists only in-frame clones, some missing. The sample lists 90,000 to 150,000 clones, around 80% occurring once. The sequencing sample was made of PBMCs. These receptors were taken from a man between 45 and 60 years old in good health and CMV-seronegative. Both conserved end residues are part of each CDR3. A D gene is named only where the DNA matches it firmly. Part of the rows lack a size; the others show once, few, many or a class for expanded clones.

j_gene | d_gene | v_gene | abundance | CDR3aa | CDR3nt
TRBJ1-2 | - | TRBV7-2 | - | CASSLQGSFGYTF | TGTGCCAGCAGCTTACAAGGGAGCTTCGGCTACACCTTC
TRBJ2-1 | - | TRBV1 | - | CTSTASDSFYNEQFF | TGCACCAGCACCGCCTCGGATAGCTTCTACAATGAGCAGTTCTTC
TRBJ1-5 | - | TRBV19 | - | CASSMGRPFNQPQHF | TGTGCCAGTAGTATGGGCAGGCCCTTCAATCAGCCCCAGCATTTT
TRBJ1-1 | - | TRBV7-9 | - | CASSPTTRNTEAFF | TGTGCCAGCAGCCCGACTACACGGAACACTGAAGCTTTCTTT
TRBJ1-5 | TRBD1 | TRBV4-1 | - | CASSQDIQQGPYVQHF | TGCGCCAGCAGCCAAGATATACAACAGGGGCCCTACGTCCAGCATTTT
TRBJ2-3 | - | TRBV7-7 | - | CARGEGGGIRPDTQYF | TGTGCTAGGGGGGAGGGGGGGGGAATTCGGCCAGATACGCAGTATTTT
TRBJ1-4 | - | TRBV19 | few | CASTEDSRNEKLFF | TGTGCCAGTACCGAGGACAGCCGTAATGAAAAACTGTTTTTT
TRBJ2-1 | - | TRBV29-1 | - | CSVGSSGQFF | TGCAGCGTTGGATCCAGCGGGCAGTTCTTC
TRBJ2-1 | TRBD1 | TRBV5-1 | few | CASSPEGTGGSNEQFF | TGCGCCAGCAGCCCGGAGGGGACAGGGGGCTCGAATGAGCAGTTCTTC
TRBJ1-4 | - | TRBV7-9 | - | CSSSLPPGRFDEKLFF | TGTTCCAGCAGCCTCCCACCCGGGAGATTTGATGAAAAACTGTTTTTT
TRBJ2-3 | - | TRBV5-1 | - | CASSLGGSTDTQYF | TGCGCCAGCAGCTTGGGCGGGAGCACAGATACGCAGTATTTT
TRBJ1-1 | - | TRBV11-2 | - | CASSQTGPRNTEAFF | TGTGCCAGCAGCCAGACAGGTCCTCGGAACACTGAAGCTTTCTTT
TRBJ1-5 | - | TRBV28 | - | CASSNRAGLGNQPQHF | TGTGCCAGCAGCAACCGCGCAGGGTTGGGCAATCAGCCCCAGCATTTT
TRBJ2-3 | - | TRBV7-6 | - | CASSPEDSARADTQYF | TGTGCCAGCAGCCCCGAGGATTCCGCGAGGGCAGATACGCAGTATTTT
TRBJ1-3 | TRBD1 | TRBV7-9 | once | CASSLGGQGFSGNTIYF | TGTGCCAGCAGCTTAGGTGGACAGGGGTTCTCTGGAAACACCATATATTTT
TRBJ1-5 | TRBD1 | TRBV5-6 | few | CASSLRGGRGNQPQHF | TGTGCCAGCAGCTTACGAGGGGGCAGGGGCAATCAGCCCCAGCATTTT
TRBJ1-2 | TRBD1 | TRBV5-4 | - | CASSLDRGTYGYTF | TGTGCCAGCAGCTTGGACAGGGGGACCTATGGCTACACCTTC
TRBJ1-2 | TRBD1 | TRBV29-1 | - | CSVRQGDGYTF | TGCAGCGTAAGACAGGGGGATGGCTACACCTTC
TRBJ1-2 | - | TRBV5-1 | - | CASSQDSHSNYGYTF | TGCGCCAGCAGCCAGGACAGCCATTCTAACTATGGCTACACCTTC
TRBJ2-5 | TRBD1 | TRBV15 | - | CATSTTPRQGVEETQYF | TGTGCCACCAGCACCACTCCAAGACAGGGGGTGGAAGAGACCCAGTACTTC
TRBJ1-4 | - | TRBV6-5 | few | CASSSSGLWNEKLFF | TGTGCCAGCAGTTCCTCCGGACTGTGGAATGAAAAACTGTTTTTT
TRBJ2-7 | - | TRBV29-1 | few | CSVGDSGEQYF | TGCAGCGTTGGAGATTCGGGGGAGCAGTACTTC
TRBJ1-1 | - | TRBV5-1 | - | CASSVGQNTEAFF | TGCGCCAGCAGCGTTGGACAGAACACTGAAGCTTTCTTT
TRBJ1-1 | - | TRBV29-1 | - | CSVVVLNTEAFF | TGCAGCGTCGTCGTCCTGAACACTGAAGCTTTCTTT
TRBJ1-4 | TRBD1 | TRBV9 | - | CASSVGQGGPSNEKLFF | TGTGCCAGCAGCGTTGGCCAGGGGGGACCCTCCAATGAAAAACTGTTTTTT
TRBJ2-1 | TRBD1 | TRBV19 | - | CASRGDRQTYNEQFF | TGTGCCAGTAGAGGGGACAGACAAACCTACAATGAGCAGTTCTTC
TRBJ1-1 | - | TRBV9 | - | CASSVAMEGIAFF | TGTGCCAGCAGCGTAGCCATGGAGGGTATAGCTTTCTTT
TRBJ1-1 | - | TRBV18 | - | CASSPNRNTEAFF | TGTGCCAGCTCACCAAATCGGAACACTGAAGCTTTCTTT
TRBJ2-6 | TRBD1 | TRBV19 | - | CASRNRGPSYSSGANVLTF | TGTGCCAGTAGGAACAGGGGACCATCTTATAGCTCTGGGGCCAACGTCCTGACTTTC
TRBJ1-4 | TRBD1 | TRBV30 | - | CAWRRAGGNEKLFF | TGTGCCTGGAGGAGGGCAGGGGGCAATGAAAAACTGTTTTTT
TRBJ1-1 | - | TRBV18 | - | CASSPSPFPEAFF | TGTGCCAGCTCACCGTCCCCTTTCCCTGAAGCTTTCTTT
TRBJ2-7 | TRBD1 | TRBV7-2 | - | CASSRDRQSYEQYF | TGTGCCAGCAGCCGGGACAGACAATCCTACGAGCAGTACTTC
TRBJ2-1 | - | TRBV28 | - | CASSPQGGPNEQFF | TGTGCCAGCAGTCCCCAGGGGGGTCCCAATGAGCAGTTCTTC
TRBJ2-5 | - | TRBV6-1 | - | CASSDRGTQYF | TGTGCCAGCAGTGATCGGGGGACCCAGTACTTC
TRBJ1-3 | - | TRBV28 | - | CASSQVRVSGNTIYF | TGTGCCAGCAGTCAGGTGCGTGTCTCTGGAAACACCATATATTTT
TRBJ2-5 | - | TRBV5-1 | - | CASSLVGGIEGTQYF | TGCGCCAGCAGCTTGGTTGGGGGGATCGAGGGGACCCAGTACTTC
TRBJ1-1 | - | TRBV4-3 | - | CASSQELRNTEAFF | TGCGCCAGCAGCCAAGAATTGAGGAACACTGAAGCTTTCTTT
TRBJ2-1 | TRBD2 | TRBV4-3 | - | CASSQVGLAGGRNEQFF | TGCGCCAGCAGCCAAGTGGGATTAGCGGGGGGGCGCAATGAGCAGTTCTTC
TRBJ1-1 | - | TRBV5-4 | few | CASSLSRSGWSEAFF | TGTGCCAGCAGCCTCAGCCGGTCGGGGTGGAGTGAAGCTTTCTTT
TRBJ2-1 | - | TRBV29-1 | - | CSVEDPSRSKRAYNEQFF | TGCAGCGTAGAAGACCCTAGCCGATCTAAACGGGCCTACAATGAGCAGTTCTTC
TRBJ2-7 | - | TRBV2 | - | CASNGETYEQYF | TGTGCCAGCAACGGGGAGACCTACGAGCAGTACTTC
TRBJ2-2 | TRBD1 | TRBV6-1 | - | CASRGQGDTGELFF | TGTGCCAGCAGGGGACAGGGGGACACCGGGGAGCTGTTTTTT
TRBJ1-5 | - | TRBV19 | - | CASRDIAVGPQHF | TGTGCCAGTAGGGACATCGCCGTAGGGCCCCAGCATTTT
TRBJ2-1 | TRBD2 | TRBV7-9 | - | CASSPKLAGGNNEQFF | TGTGCCAGCAGCCCAAAATTAGCGGGGGGAAACAATGAGCAGTTCTTC
TRBJ1-5 | TRBD1 | TRBV6-1 | - | CASKTGGFNDQPQHF | TGTGCCAGCAAGACAGGGGGATTTAACGATCAGCCCCAGCATTTT
TRBJ2-7 | TRBD2 | TRBV7-2 | once | CASSRERGGSYEQYF | TGTGCCAGCAGCCGTGAGCGGGGGGGCTCCTACGAGCAGTACTTC
TRBJ2-7 | TRBD1 | TRBV5-6 | - | CASSLIGQGKYEQYF | TGTGCCAGCAGCTTGATTGGACAGGGAAAGTACGAGCAGTACTTC